The 15 T cell receptor beta chains below all came from one sample that was sequenced in a study of cytomegalovirus exposure and HLA in healthy donors. The study ran its PCR with 60 Vbeta and 13 Jbeta primers. The assay was immunoSEQ multiplex PCR, and TCRdb's table has in-frame clones only and misses some. The sample contains 85,000 to 130,000 clones, 82% of which appear only once. Sequenced: PBMCs. These receptors were collected from a man aged 45-65 years in good health and CMV-seronegative.

The V gene is TRBV11-3, the J gene TRBJ1-1, with a possible D match to TRBD1 (6 bases). The CDR3 is made up of 13 amino acids. The V gene's germline CDR1 is SGHNT and CDR2 YENEEA. V was shortened by 1 base and J by 7 bases, with 10 bases between the two germline ends. The CDR3 DNA reads as TGTGCCAGCAGCTTAGCAGGGGATGATGAAGCTTTCTTT. This codes for CASSLAGDDEAFF.

CDR3 coding DNA: TGTGCCAGCAGGGGGGGGTTTGGGAGATACAATGAGCAGTTCTTC. Translated, it gives CASRGGFGRYNEQFF. V and J are TRBV6-5 and TRBJ2-1; TRBD2 matches at 7 bases. J gave up 4 bases and V 6 bases, and 9 bases lay outside the gene matches. This CDR3 contains 15 residues. CDR1 is MNHEY and CDR2 is SVGAGI in the germline V gene.

This clone was counted a single time. The chain couples TRBV11-2 to TRBJ2-7, with TRBD2 identical over 7 bases. The CDR3 sequence is 14 residues long. Losses at the gene ends were 4 bases for V and 3 bases for J; bases not matched to a gene: 6. Germline CDR1 is SGHAT and CDR2 is FQNNGV. The CDR3 DNA reads TGTGCCAGCAGCTCCAGCGGGATCGACTACGAGCAGTACTTC. Protein: CASSSSGIDYEQYF.

The chain uses TRBV28 and TRBJ2-5; no firm D call. V lost 6 bases, J lost 4 bases, and 9 bases lay in between. CDR3 size: 12 residues. Germline CDR1 reads MDHEN; CDR2 reads SYDVKM. DNA of the CDR3: TGTGCCAGCAGCTCCCTTCTAGAGACCCAGTACTTC. Translation gives CASSSLLETQYF.

J is TRBJ1-5 and V is TRBV27; D may be TRBD1 (6 bases). V was clipped by 5 bases and J by 9 bases, with 17 bases between them. CDR1 and CDR2 (germline): MNHEY, SMNVEV (reference sequence). The length of the CDR3 is 14 residues. The CDR3 loop reads CASSPASLRGPQHF. CDR3 sequence (DNA): TGTGCCAGCAGTCCCGCGAGCCTCAGGGGGCCCCAGCATTTT.

This chain uses TRBV11-2 with TRBJ1-6; TRBD1 agrees at 9 bases. V trimming: 3 bases; J trimming: 7 bases; junction bases outside the gene matches: 4. In germline, CDR1 is SGHAT, CDR2 FQNNGV. The CDR3 runs to 15 residues. DNA of the CDR3: TGTGCCAGCAGCTTTTCCGGGACAGGGAATTCACCCCTCCACTTT. It codes for CASSFSGTGNSPLHF.

This chain links TRBV10-3 with TRBJ2-1; D is undetermined. Germline-derived CDR1 and CDR2 are ENHRY and SYGVKD. V lost 6 bases to trimming and J lost 0 bases, with 12 bases between them. The CDR3 consists of 15 residues. CDR3 nucleotides: TGTGCCATCAGGAGAGCCCCAAGCTCCTACAATGAGCAGTTCTTC. It yields the protein CAIRRAPSSYNEQFF.

The chain is built from TRBV29-1 and TRBJ2-1; 9 positions match TRBD1. CDR1 and CDR2 from the germline V gene are SQVTM and ANQGSEA. The V segment lost 6 bases and the J segment 6 bases; nucleotides outside the gene matches: 9. The CDR3 sequence is 14 residues long. The CDR3 region is CSVTPGQGRNEQFF. CDR3 nucleotides: TGCAGCGTCACTCCGGGACAGGGACGCAATGAGCAGTTCTTC.

The chain carries TRBV5-4 and TRBJ2-2; maybe TRBD2 (7 bases). The CDR3 is 16 amino acids. V lost 3 bases, J lost 7 bases, and 19 bases lay in between. Germline values: CDR1 SGHNT, CDR2 YYREEE (reference sequence). The CDR3 DNA reads TGTGCCAGCAGCTCGCCGGGAGGAGGGGGGAACGGGGAGCTGTTTTTT. It yields the protein CASSSPGGGGNGELFF.

This chain uses TRBV10-3 with TRBJ2-3, with TRBD2 identical over 9 bases. The junction had 3 bases not matched to a gene; V was cut back by 6 bases and J by 5 bases. The CDR3 runs 13 residues. CDR1 and CDR2 (germline): ENHRY, SYGVKD. The CDR3: CAIRGLALDTQYF. The CDR3 DNA reads TGTGCCATCAGGGGACTAGCTTTAGATACGCAGTATTTT.

The J gene is TRBJ2-2, the V gene TRBV30, with D possibly matching TRBD1 (5 bases). The germline gives CDR1 GTSNPN, CDR2 SVGIG (reference sequence). Trimming cost V 3 bases and J 1 base, with 9 bases left between them. The CDR3 loop spans 14 amino acids. This chain's CDR3 is CAWSLGQNTGELFF. The CDR3 DNA reads as TGTGCCTGGAGCCTCGGACAGAACACCGGGGAGCTGTTTTTT.

The V call is TRBV6-4, the J call TRBJ1-2, with 7 bases identical to TRBD1. V shed 7 bases, J shed 6 bases, and the junction held 11 bases outside the gene matches. The germline V gene has CDR1 MRHNA and CDR2 SNTAGT. CDR3 length equals 14 residues. CDR3 sequence (DNA): TGTGCCAGCACCTTGTACCCGACAGGGAATGGCTACACCTTC. It is translated as CASTLYPTGNGYTF.

In regard to this clone: Distinct nucleotide sequences in the sample also encode this CDR3. The rearrangement links TRBV19 to TRBJ2-3, with a weak D call TRBD1 (6 bases). Deletions cut 4 bases from V and 4 bases from J, with 15 bases between. CDR3 length: 15 residues. The germline V gene has CDR1 LNHDA and CDR2 SQIVND (reference sequence). CDR3 protein: CASSTTGPRADTQYF. The DNA of the CDR3 is TGTGCCAGTAGTACGACAGGTCCAAGGGCAGATACGCAGTATTTT.

J is TRBJ1-2 and V is TRBV6-1, with a tentative D call TRBD1 (5 bases). Per the germline V gene, CDR1 is MNHNS and CDR2 is SASEGT. There are 15 residues in the CDR3. V lost 8 bases, J lost 0 bases, and 16 bases lay in between. CDR3 DNA sequence: TGTGCCAGCGAAGGACGGGGGGAAGCTAACTATGGCTACACCTTC. The encoded protein is CASEGRGEANYGYTF.

This chain connects TRBV7-9 to TRBJ2-1; the D is unclear. The germline CDR1 and CDR2 sequences are SEHNR and FQNEAQ (reference sequence). Trimming cost V 3 bases and J 13 bases, with 7 bases left between them. The CDR3 length is 10 residues. CDR3 sequence (DNA): TGTGCCAGCAGCTTTGCACTCCAGTTCTTC. This sequence encodes CASSFALQFF.